What follows are 17 T cell receptor beta chains derived from one specimen sequenced in a study of blood T cell repertoires in COVID-19. The protocol was immunoSEQ multiplex PCR, while the TCRdb copy is restricted to in-frame clones and leaves out a portion. The table includes roughly 170,000 clones, about nine tenths detected once. Sequences were obtained from peripheral blood. The receptors shown here come from a man aged 65 to 85 with active or convalescent COVID-19.

V and J are TRBV28 and TRBJ2-7; 8 bases agree with TRBD1. This CDR3 spans 16 amino acids. J was trimmed by 1 base and V by 5 bases; bases with no gene match: 10. Per the germline V gene, CDR1 is MDHEN and CDR2 is SYDVKM. The CDR3 loop is CASSAAGTGMSYEQYF. CDR3 in DNA: TGTGCCAGCAGTGCGGCGGGGACAGGAATGTCCTACGAGCAGTACTTC.

This chain joins TRBV6-5 and TRBJ1-1; D is perhaps TRBD1 (5 bases). V lost 6 bases and J lost 7, with 18 bases in between. This CDR3 is 14 amino acids long. CDR1 is MNHEY, CDR2 SVGAGI, per germline. This CDR3 reads CASSHTYRILEAFF. Written as DNA, the CDR3 is TGTGCCAGCAGCCACACCTACAGGATACTTGAAGCTTTCTTT.

The chain employs TRBV19 and TRBJ1-1; TRBD1 might be the D (6 bases). Germline CDR1 LNHDA, CDR2 SQIVND (reference sequence). V was clipped by 4 bases and J by 3 bases, with 6 bases between them. CDR3 length equals 12 residues. In nucleotides, the CDR3 is TGTGCCAGTAGTACAGGGGACACTGAAGCTTTCTTT. Translated, it gives CASSTGDTEAFF.

This rearrangement joins TRBV24-1 to TRBJ1-2; 8 positions match TRBD1. J gave up 9 bases and V 5 bases, and 13 bases lay outside the gene matches. Germline V gene data show CDR1 as KGHDR and CDR2 as SFDVKD. The CDR3 length is 15 residues. The CDR3: CATSAGTGTGGRYTF. The CDR3 coding sequence is TGTGCCACCAGTGCTGGGACCGGGACAGGAGGCCGCTACACCTTC.

The chain couples TRBV24-1 to TRBJ1-5; perhaps TRBD1 as D (6 bases). The CDR3 spans 15 residues. V was cut by 7 bases and J by 3 bases, with 15 bases left in between. Germline CDR1 reads KGHDR; CDR2 reads SFDVKD. The CDR3: CATSEGGPHNQPQHF. The CDR3 DNA reads as TGTGCCACCAGCGAAGGGGGACCCCACAATCAGCCCCAGCATTTT.

V usage is TRBV18 and J usage is TRBJ2-2; 9 nucleotides line up with TRBD2. The CDR3 covers 16 residues. Per the germline V gene, CDR1 is KGHSH and CDR2 is LQKENI. V lost 4 bases and J lost 3; bases outside the gene matches: 6. The CDR3 coding sequence is TGTGCCAGCTCACTACGGGTAGCGGGAGACACCGGGGAGCTGTTTTTT. It yields the protein CASSLRVAGDTGELFF.

J is TRBJ2-2 and V is TRBV12-3 or TRBV12-4; 7 nucleotides match TRBD1. J was trimmed by 7 bases and V by 3 bases; bases with no gene match: 2. The CDR3 length is 13 residues. DNA of the CDR3: TGTGCCAGCAGTTTCAGGGGGAACGGGGAGCTGTTTTTT. This sequence encodes CASSFRGNGELFF.

The V gene is TRBV25-1, the J gene TRBJ1-5, with D perhaps TRBD1 (5 bases). In germline, CDR1 is MGHDK, CDR2 SYGVNS. With 1 base removed from V and 2 bases from J, the gap between germline ends came to 9 bases. The CDR3 runs to 15 residues. The CDR3 reads CASSELGGGNQPQHF. Written as DNA, the CDR3 is TGTGCCAGCAGTGAATTGGGAGGGGGCAATCAGCCCCAGCATTTT.

The chain is built from TRBV7-3 and TRBJ1-5, with D perhaps matching TRBD1 (6 bases). The ends were cut back, 6 bases at V and 4 bases at J, with 10 bases in the middle. Germline CDR1 reads SGHTA; CDR2 reads FQGTGA. This CDR3 comprises 13 residues. This chain's CDR3 is CASRQGYNQPQHF. The DNA of the CDR3 is TGTGCCAGCAGACAGGGATATAATCAGCCCCAGCATTTT.

V is TRBV2 and J is TRBJ2-1, with 7 bases aligning to TRBD1. The junction had 5 bases not matched to a gene; V was cut back by 6 bases and J by 6 bases. The CDR3 covers 13 residues. Germline CDR1 reads SNHLY; CDR2 reads FYNNEI. CDR3 loop: CASSGRGPNEQFF. The CDR3 DNA sequence: TGTGCCAGCAGCGGTAGGGGGCCCAATGAGCAGTTCTTC.

V usage is TRBV6-4 and J usage is TRBJ2-1; TRBD2 aligns across 14 bases. J lost 8 bases, V lost 3 bases, and 3 bases had no gene match. Germline V gives CDR1 MRHNA, CDR2 SNTAGT. The CDR3 runs 15 residues. CDR3: CASSEGLAGVHEQFF. The DNA of the CDR3 is TGTGCCAGCAGTGAGGGACTAGCGGGAGTGCATGAGCAGTTCTTC.

The V call is TRBV27, the J call TRBJ2-7; 8 bases align to TRBD2. The CDR3 sequence is 14 residues long. Germline loops: CDR1 MNHEY, CDR2 SMNVEV (reference sequence). V lost 8 bases to trimming and J lost 4 bases; unmatched junction nucleotides: 10. CDR3 in amino acids: CASGEAGGVYEQYF. CDR3 nucleotides: TGTGCCAGCGGTGAGGCGGGGGGCGTTTACGAGCAGTACTTC.

V and J are TRBV15 and TRBJ2-2; no firm D call. The CDR3 consists of 15 residues. The germline V gene has CDR1 LNHNV and CDR2 YYDKDF (reference sequence). V was clipped by 1 base and J by 6 bases, with 12 bases between them. The CDR3 DNA reads as TGTGCCACCAGCAGAGGACTGACCCTGGCCGGGGAGCTGTTTTTT. Translated, it gives CATSRGLTLAGELFF.

The J gene is TRBJ2-7, the V gene TRBV7-2; TRBD1 agrees at 9 bases. The CDR3 has 15 amino acids. V trimming: 2 bases; J trimming: 5 bases; junction bases outside the gene matches: 7. Germline V gives CDR1 SGHTA, CDR2 FQGNSA. The CDR3 DNA follows: TGTGCCAGCAGCTTAAACAGGGGGCCCTCGGACGAGCAGTACTTC. It translates to CASSLNRGPSDEQYF.

This chain joins TRBV29-1 and TRBJ1-1; perhaps TRBD1 as D (6 bases). The CDR3 loop spans 14 amino acids. The germline V gene has CDR1 SQVTM and CDR2 ANQGSEA. Trimming removed 0 bases from V and 5 bases from J, with 13 bases in between. The CDR3 sequence: CSVEDGGARTEAFF. CDR3 DNA: TGCAGCGTTGAAGATGGGGGGGCGCGGACTGAAGCTTTCTTT.

V is TRBV11-2 and J is TRBJ1-1, with a weak D call TRBD1 (5 bases). Trimming removed 5 bases at V and 0 bases at J, with 10 bases between. CDR1 is SGHAT, CDR2 FQNNGV, per germline. This CDR3 spans 14 amino acids. CDR3 DNA: TGTGCCAGCAGCCCACTGACAGTGAACACTGAAGCTTTCTTT. This encodes CASSPLTVNTEAFF.

The table lists this clone with a count of one. The rearrangement joins TRBV12-3 or TRBV12-4 to TRBJ2-5, with 7 bases that match TRBD2. This CDR3 has 11 amino acids. Trimming at V came to 5 bases and at J to 13 bases, leaving 7 bases not matched to a gene. DNA of the CDR3: TGTGCCAGCAGTCTGGGGGGGACCAGGTACTTC. Protein: CASSLGGTRYF.